This entry concerns a single T cell receptor (beta chain). The table came from immunoSEQ multiplex PCR; TCRdb's copy has only in-frame clones and leaves some out. The sample lists approximately 50,000 clones; roughly 91% were seen once. The data originate from a study of T cell changes during pregnancy in multiple sclerosis. Sequenced material: peripheral blood, taken in the second trimester of pregnancy. This clonotype was obtained from a female donor with multiple sclerosis, enrolled in a pregnancy study.

CDR3 in DNA: TGTGCCAGCAGTAAGGACAGCATGAACACTGAAGCTTTCTTT. As protein: CASSKDSMNTEAFF. J is TRBJ1-1 and V is TRBV28; tentatively, D is TRBD1 (6 bases). The V and J ends lost 5 bases and 0 bases respectively, with 10 bases between them. The CDR3 loop spans 14 amino acids. Germline CDR1 and CDR2: MDHEN and SYDVKM.